Below are 19 T cell receptor beta chains sequenced from a single sample in a study of blood T cell repertoires in COVID-19 (dated by TCRdb to the early 2020s). The receptor library was made with the immunoSEQ multiplex PCR assay. The table comes from immuneACCESS by way of TCRdb, which keeps in-frame sequences with V and J called. Part of the clones is missing from these tables; in studies checked, under half for an unresolved V gene and the rest for unknown reasons. Across this sample there are about 250,000 clones, with approximately 90% seen only once. 0.99% of the sample lies in the top ten. The sample taken for sequencing was peripheral blood. These receptors were collected from a woman in her thirties or forties who had recovered from COVID-19.

In its sample, this clone was seen once. The CDR3 DNA reads TGCAGCGTTGACCGGACAGGGGGCTACACCTTC. Its protein product is CSVDRTGGYTF. The V call is TRBV29-1, the J call TRBJ1-2, with 8 bases fitting TRBD1. This CDR3 region has 11 residues. Germline V CDR1 and CDR2: SQVTM, ANQGSEA. J was trimmed by 8 bases and V by 3 bases; bases with no gene match: 2.

V and J are TRBV24-1 and TRBJ2-1, with D perhaps TRBD1 (6 bases). V was pared by 1 base and J by 8 bases, with 17 bases between. The CDR3 sequence is 16 residues long. Germline CDR1 is KGHDR and CDR2 is SFDVKD. The CDR3 DNA reads TGTGCCACCAGTGATTTTAGGGACACCAGGGGAGATGAGCAGTTCTTC. Its translation is CATSDFRDTRGDEQFF.

The chain couples TRBV2 to TRBJ2-7; D possibly corresponds to TRBD2 (6 bases). The CDR3 runs to 15 residues. CDR1 is SNHLY and CDR2 is FYNNEI in the germline V gene. The V end was cut by 6 bases, the J end by 7 bases, with 22 bases between. The CDR3 here is CASSQTSPFSGEQYF. In DNA, the CDR3 is TGTGCCAGCAGCCAAACTAGCCCGTTTTCGGGAGAGCAGTACTTC.

The chain carries TRBV2 and TRBJ1-1, with TRBD1 identical over 7 bases. Germline V gives CDR1 SNHLY, CDR2 FYNNEI. The length of the CDR3 is 13 residues. The V segment lost 4 bases and the J segment 4 bases; nucleotides outside the gene matches: 3. This CDR3 is CASSVTGVTEAFF. The CDR3, as DNA: TGTGCCAGCAGTGTCACAGGGGTCACTGAAGCTTTCTTT.

The rearrangement uses TRBV5-4 and TRBJ1-4, with D possibly matching TRBD1 (6 bases). Germline V gives CDR1 SGHNT, CDR2 YYREEE (reference sequence). With 4 bases removed from V and 8 bases from J, the gap between germline ends came to 15 bases. This CDR3 contains 14 residues. The CDR3 is CASSKSGAGEKLFF. As DNA, the CDR3 is TGTGCCAGCAGCAAATCAGGGGCAGGGGAAAAACTGTTTTTT.

V is TRBV7-8 and J is TRBJ2-7; 7 nucleotides match TRBD1. With 5 bases clipped from V and 2 bases from J, the junction kept 6 bases outside the gene matches. This CDR3 region has 14 residues. Looked up from germline, CDR1 is SGHVS and CDR2 is FQNEAQ. CDR3: CASSPGTAAYEQYV. For the CDR3, the DNA is TGTGCCAGCAGCCCCGGGACAGCCGCCTACGAGCAGTACGTC.

The rearrangement uses TRBV9 and TRBJ1-1; D gene uncertain. The germline CDR1 and CDR2 sequences are SGDLS and YYNGEE. Between the trimmed V and J ends, which lost 2 bases and 1 base, there was a span of 12 bases. The CDR3 is 15 residues long. CDR3 sequence reads: CASSVGLLGNTEAFF. The CDR3 DNA reads as TGTGCCAGCAGCGTTGGGCTATTGGGGAACACTGAAGCTTTCTTT. Looking up the rest from reference TRBV9 and TRBJ1-1 gives the full variable domain: DSGVTQTPKHLITATGQRVTLRCSPRSGDLSVYWYQQSLDQGLQFLIQYYNGEERAKGNILERFSAQQFPDLHSELNLSSLELGDSALYFCASSVGLLGNTEAFFGQGTRLTVV.

V is TRBV28 and J is TRBJ1-1, with no clear D. Per germline, CDR1 MDHEN and CDR2 SYDVKM. Trimming left V 7 bases short and J 0 bases short, with 12 bases between. The CDR3 spans 14 residues. CDR3 region: CASTFTGVNTEAFF. CDR3 bases: TGTGCCAGCACCTTTACCGGGGTGAACACTGAAGCTTTCTTT.

In this sample, this clone turned up once. The chain uses TRBV27 and TRBJ2-1; D is unclear. V was pared by 4 bases and J by 2 bases, with 9 bases between. The CDR3 is made up of 14 amino acids. CDR1 is MNHEY and CDR2 is SMNVEV in the germline V gene (reference sequence). The DNA for the CDR3 is TGTGCCAGCAGTTCCTACGGTCCCTACAATGAGCAGTTCTTC. Its protein product is CASSSYGPYNEQFF.

About this clone: In the same sample, other DNA sequences code for this CDR3. This chain links TRBV9 with TRBJ2-3; TRBD2 matches at 11 bases. The V and J ends lost 4 bases and 0 bases, in that order; junction bases with no gene match: 4. The CDR3 is made up of 16 amino acids. The V gene's germline CDR1 is SGDLS and CDR2 YYNGEE. CDR3 protein: CASSPRTSGSTDTQYF. The CDR3, as DNA: TGTGCCAGCAGCCCCCGGACTAGCGGGAGCACAGATACGCAGTATTTT.

The gene calls are TRBV9 and TRBJ2-5; tentatively, D is TRBD1 (6 bases). This CDR3 is built from 15 residues. The germline V gene encodes CDR1 SGDLS and CDR2 YYNGEE. V was pared by 0 bases and J by 1 base, with 10 bases between. CDR3 in DNA: TGTGCCAGCAGCGTAGCTGGGGGCCGCCAAGAGACCCAGTACTTC. Residues: CASSVAGGRQETQYF.

This clone has just one count. V usage is TRBV7-9 and J usage is TRBJ1-1; D not certain. The ends were cut back, 5 bases at V and 8 bases at J, with 15 bases in the middle. Germline CDR1 reads SEHNR; CDR2 reads FQNEAQ (reference sequence). The CDR3 is made up of 13 amino acids. The CDR3, as DNA: TGTGCCAGCAGCCCCGACCCTTGGGCCGAAGCTTTCTTT. It is translated as CASSPDPWAEAFF.

The chain combines TRBV7-7 with TRBJ2-5, with TRBD2 matching over 7 bases. Per germline, CDR1 SSHAT and CDR2 FNYEAQ (reference sequence). The V and J ends lost 5 bases and 5 bases, in that order; junction bases with no gene match: 8. This CDR3 is built from 14 residues. The CDR3 region has the DNA TGTGCCAGCAGCGGGGCGGGAGTTGGGGAGACCCAGTACTTC. Protein product: CASSGAGVGETQYF.

Regarding this clone: This same CDR3 is encoded by further DNA sequences in the sample. The genes are TRBV9 and TRBJ1-2; 7 bases align to TRBD1. V gave up 4 bases and J gave up 5 bases; unmatched junction bases: 5. The CDR3 length is 13 residues. Germline CDR1 is SGDLS and CDR2 is YYNGEE. The CDR3 reads CASSTGTEYGYTF. CDR3 sequence (DNA): TGTGCCAGCAGCACAGGGACAGAATATGGCTACACCTTC. Combining the CDR3 with reference TRBV9 and TRBJ1-2 gives the whole variable domain DSGVTQTPKHLITATGQRVTLRCSPRSGDLSVYWYQQSLDQGLQFLIQYYNGEERAKGNILERFSAQQFPDLHSELNLSSLELGDSALYFCASSTGTEYGYTFGSGTRLTVV.

This clone was counted only a few times. The chain is built from TRBV7-8 and TRBJ1-1, with TRBD1 matching over 7 bases. Germline-derived CDR1 and CDR2 are SGHVS and FQNEAQ. This CDR3 contains 16 residues. With V trimmed by 7 bases and J by 0 bases, 11 bases remained unmatched. The CDR3 reads CASTQNRGRMNTEAFF. CDR3 DNA sequence: TGTGCCAGCACCCAGAACAGGGGCCGCATGAACACTGAAGCTTTCTTT.

The rearrangement uses TRBV2 and TRBJ1-5; D is unclear. The CDR3 has 14 residues. V lost 8 bases, J lost 5 bases, and 16 bases lay in between. Germline CDR1 SNHLY, CDR2 FYNNEI. CDR3 DNA: TGTGCCAGCGGGCACCTTACCCCTGATCAGCCCCAGCATTTT. This translates into CASGHLTPDQPQHF.

The chain employs TRBV28 and TRBJ1-5; D possibly corresponds to TRBD1 (5 bases). Per the germline V gene, CDR1 is MDHEN and CDR2 is SYDVKM. The CDR3 runs 15 residues. V was clipped by 7 bases and J by 5 bases, with 18 bases between them. This chain's CDR3 is CASTPQWGDDQPQHF. The CDR3, as DNA: TGTGCCAGCACCCCACAATGGGGGGACGATCAGCCCCAGCATTTT.

The chain joins TRBV27 to TRBJ2-3; D unresolved. V lost 2 bases and J lost 2, with 14 bases in between. The CDR3 covers 16 residues. CDR1 MNHEY and CDR2 SMNVEV come from the germline V gene (reference sequence). The DNA for the CDR3 is TGTGCCAGCAGTTTAGGCACCGGGTTCCCCACAGATACGCAGTATTTT. Its translation: CASSLGTGFPTDTQYF.

The chain joins TRBV3-1 (or the pseudogene TRBV3-2) to TRBJ1-1, with 11 bases that match TRBD1. CDR3 size: 16 residues. The germline CDR1 and CDR2 sequences are LGHDT and YNNKEL (reference sequence). Trimming cost V 2 bases and J 6 bases; bases outside gene matches: 8. The CDR3 spells CASSQRGGQGVSEAFF. CDR3 coding DNA: TGTGCCAGCAGCCAAAGGGGGGGACAGGGGGTATCTGAAGCTTTCTTT.